These T cell receptor beta chains were read from a single sample in a study of blood T cell repertoires in COVID-19. Clones were sequenced by immunoSEQ multiplex PCR, and TCRdb holds only the in-frame ones, with some missing. The table lists fewer than 350,000 clones, approximately 86% of them singletons. Specimen: peripheral blood. The receptor set was obtained from a woman between 25 and 40 years old who had recovered from COVID-19. Both conserved end residues are part of each CDR3. Fields, in order: clone size, V gene, J gene, CDR3 protein. Rows give clone size only sometimes, using once, few, many, or a class for an expanded clone.

NA,TRBV5-1,TRBJ2-2,CASSLRGQGLVTGELFF
NA,TRBV10-2,TRBJ2-7,CASSFTSGAYEQYF
NA,TRBV4-1,TRBJ2-4,CASSQDVQAKNIQYF
NA,TRBV6-1,TRBJ2-7,CASSDGLAGYEQYF
NA,TRBV4-1,TRBJ2-1,CASSLNSGSSYNEQFF
NA,TRBV19,TRBJ1-5,CASSLPGTGGNQPQHF
NA,TRBV5-1,TRBJ2-5,CASSDGTSGRASGTQYF
once,TRBV7-2,TRBJ1-1,CASSNGVLPGHHTEAFF
NA,TRBV4-1,TRBJ2-5,CASSQGVRATGAQETQYF
NA,TRBV5-8,TRBJ1-2,CASSFEGSYGYTF
NA,TRBV7-8,TRBJ2-2,CASSRPTTRGTGELFF
NA,TRBV9,TRBJ2-3,CASSVGPAARADTQYF
NA,TRBV19,TRBJ2-7,CASSIKQGGEQYF
NA,TRBV27,TRBJ2-1,CASSRGLAGDLLPHNEQFF
many,TRBV2,TRBJ1-2,CASKQGQTSGYTF
few,TRBV7-2,TRBJ2-3,CASGIISTDTQYF
NA,TRBV27,TRBJ2-3,CASSRRGGGPDTQYF
NA,TRBV28,TRBJ2-6,CASSTTGIAGANVLTF
few,TRBV28,TRBJ2-7,CASSQTNRVEQYF
NA,TRBV29-1,TRBJ1-5,CSVRGTVNQPQHF
NA,TRBV28,TRBJ2-1,CAINKPGSSYNEQFF
NA,TRBV5-1,TRBJ2-1,CASSLATQENEQFF